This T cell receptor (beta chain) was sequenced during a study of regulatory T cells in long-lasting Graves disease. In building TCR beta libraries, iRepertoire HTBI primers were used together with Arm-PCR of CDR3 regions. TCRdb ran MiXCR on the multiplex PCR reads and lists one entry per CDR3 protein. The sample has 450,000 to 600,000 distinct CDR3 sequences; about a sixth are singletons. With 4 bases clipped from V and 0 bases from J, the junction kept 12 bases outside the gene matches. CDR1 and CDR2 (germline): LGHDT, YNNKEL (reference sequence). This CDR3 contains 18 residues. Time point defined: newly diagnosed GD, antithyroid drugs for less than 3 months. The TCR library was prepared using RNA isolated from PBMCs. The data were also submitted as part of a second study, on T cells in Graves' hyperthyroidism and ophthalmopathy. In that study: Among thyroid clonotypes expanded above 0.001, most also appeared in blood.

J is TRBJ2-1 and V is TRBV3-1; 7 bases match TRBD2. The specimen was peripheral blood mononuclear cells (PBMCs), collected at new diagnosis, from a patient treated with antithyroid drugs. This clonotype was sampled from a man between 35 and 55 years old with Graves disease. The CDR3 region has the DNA TGTGCCAGCAGCCCCGGACCCCCTCTAGCGGCCTCCTACAATGAGCAGTTCTTC. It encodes CASSPGPPLAASYNEQFF.